Each of the 14 T cell receptor beta chains below was sequenced from the same sample in a study of cytomegalovirus exposure and HLA in healthy donors. Vbeta (60) and Jbeta (13) primers were used in the PCR. Generated by immunoSEQ multiplex PCR, the TCRdb table keeps only in-frame clones and is missing some. The table lists 150,000 to 200,000 clones, 84% of them singletons. Sequencing input: PBMCs. The receptors here all came from a boy between 10 and 17 years old in good health and CMV-seronegative.

This chain joins TRBV30 and TRBJ1-6; D gene unclear. Germline V CDR1 and CDR2: GTSNPN, SVGIG (reference sequence). The length of the CDR3 is 13 residues. Trimming pared 1 base from V and 7 bases from J, leaving 8 bases between. CDR3 amino acids: CAWSAIRNSPLHF. The CDR3 DNA is TGTGCCTGGAGTGCTATTAGAAATTCACCCCTCCACTTT. The variable domain in full, completed from reference TRBV30 and TRBJ1-6, reads SQTIHQWPATLVQPVGSPLSLECTVEGTSNPNLYWYRQAAGRGLQLLFYSVGIGQISSEVPQNLSASRPQDRQFILSSKKLLLSDSGFYLCAWSAIRNSPLHFGNGTRLTVT.

This chain connects TRBV30 to TRBJ2-7; 7 bases align to TRBD2. The germline V gene has CDR1 GTSNPN and CDR2 SVGIG (reference sequence). V lost 6 bases, J lost 6 bases, and 11 bases stayed unmatched. The CDR3 runs to 13 residues. The CDR3 DNA is TGTGCCTGTTGGGGGGGAGAAATCGGCGAGCAGTACTTC. This codes for CACWGGEIGEQYF. Complete variable domain (other parts from reference TRBV30 and TRBJ2-7): SQTIHQWPATLVQPVGSPLSLECTVEGTSNPNLYWYRQAAGRGLQLLFYSVGIGQISSEVPQNLSASRPQDRQFILSSKKLLLSDSGFYLCACWGGEIGEQYFGPGTRLTVT.

The rearrangement joins TRBV27 to TRBJ1-6; 8 bases fit TRBD1. V shed 2 bases and J 8 bases; nucleotides not matched to a gene: 11. This CDR3 has 17 residues. CDR1 and CDR2 (germline): MNHEY, SMNVEV (reference sequence). Here the CDR3 reads CASSLLPRGTGHSPLHF. Here the CDR3 DNA reads TGTGCCAGCAGTTTACTACCTCGCGGGACAGGACATTCACCCCTCCACTTT.

This clone showed up just once. The chain combines TRBV25-1 with TRBJ2-3; TRBD1 might be the D (5 bases). From germline, CDR1 is MGHDK and CDR2 SYGVNS. The CDR3 is 13 amino acids. V dropped 6 bases and J dropped 2 bases, with 9 bases sitting between them. For the CDR3, the DNA is TGTGCCAGCAGGCGACAGCTCACAGATACGCAGTATTTT. Residues: CASRRQLTDTQYF.

In the case of this clone: Other DNA sequences in the same sample also yield this CDR3. V is TRBV2 and J is TRBJ1-1, with 7 bases matching TRBD1. Germline V CDR1 and CDR2: SNHLY, FYNNEI. V was pared by 6 bases and J by 1 base, with 2 bases of the junction left unmatched. The CDR3 consists of 13 residues. CDR3 DNA sequence: TGTGCCAGCAGGGACAGGTCGAACACTGAAGCTTTCTTT. It yields the protein CASRDRSNTEAFF.

This chain joins TRBV7-9 and TRBJ1-1; TRBD1 aligns across 7 bases. V gave up 5 bases and J gave up 1 base; unmatched junction bases: 4. There are 14 residues in the CDR3. Germline V gives CDR1 SEHNR, CDR2 FQNEAQ (reference sequence). CDR3 loop: CASSPWDRNTEAFF. The CDR3 region has the DNA TGTGCCAGCAGCCCATGGGACAGGAACACTGAAGCTTTCTTT.

V and J are TRBV7-9 and TRBJ2-7; TRBD1 matches 7 bases. Germline CDR1 SEHNR, CDR2 FQNEAQ (reference sequence). J gave up 2 bases and V 5 bases, and 6 bases lay outside the gene matches. The CDR3 runs 14 residues. This chain's CDR3 is CASSPRQGTYEQYF. The DNA for the CDR3 is TGTGCCAGCAGCCCCCGACAGGGAACCTACGAGCAGTACTTC.

This chain joins TRBV27 and TRBJ1-2, with TRBD1 identical over 9 bases. The CDR3 length is 15 residues. From germline, CDR1 is MNHEY and CDR2 SMNVEV (reference sequence). J gave up 4 bases and V 6 bases, and 9 bases lay outside the gene matches. CDR3 DNA: TGTGCCAGCAGCCTTATTAGGGGACAGGGCTATGGCTACACCTTC. Protein: CASSLIRGQGYGYTF.

In nucleotides, the CDR3 is TGTGCCAACTACACTCTGACTAGGGCGGAAGAGACCCAGTACTTC. This sequence encodes CANYTLTRAEETQYF. V and J are TRBV6-4 and TRBJ2-5; perhaps TRBD2 as D (6 bases). V lost 10 bases to trimming and J lost 3 bases, with 21 bases between them. The germline gives CDR1 MRHNA, CDR2 SNTAGT. The CDR3 consists of 15 residues.

The chain uses TRBV5-1 and TRBJ2-7; tentative D call: TRBD1 (6 bases). The germline gives CDR1 SGHRS, CDR2 YFSETQ. Trimming took off 4 bases at V and 2 bases at J, with 16 bases between the two ends. The CDR3 covers 15 residues. This CDR3 is CASSPSMTGPYEQYF. The CDR3 DNA reads as TGCGCCAGCAGCCCGTCGATGACAGGCCCCTACGAGCAGTACTTC.

The chain links TRBV30 to TRBJ2-4; D uncertain. The CDR3 loop spans 14 amino acids. Trimming removed 0 bases at V and 0 bases at J, with 6 bases between. Germline CDR1 and CDR2: GTSNPN and SVGIG (reference sequence). This CDR3 reads CAWSVSRAKNIQYF. CDR3 bases: TGTGCCTGGAGTGTGTCCAGAGCCAAAAACATTCAGTACTTC. Full variable domain (rest looked up from reference TRBV30 and TRBJ2-4): SQTIHQWPATLVQPVGSPLSLECTVEGTSNPNLYWYRQAAGRGLQLLFYSVGIGQISSEVPQNLSASRPQDRQFILSSKKLLLSDSGFYLCAWSVSRAKNIQYFGAGTRLSVL.

The V and J genes are TRBV18 and TRBJ1-4; maybe TRBD1 (5 bases). The germline V and J ends were trimmed by 6 bases and 6 bases, with 8 bases remaining between them. This CDR3 is built from 12 residues. The germline CDR1 and CDR2 sequences are KGHSH and LQKENI. The CDR3 is CASSPGDEKLFF. CDR3 DNA sequence: TGTGCCAGCTCCCCGGGGGATGAAAAACTGTTTTTT.

V is TRBV7-2 and J is TRBJ1-1, with D perhaps matching TRBD1 (5 bases). Germline CDR1 SGHTA, CDR2 FQGNSA. The CDR3 spans 14 residues. The V end lost 3 bases, the J end lost 5 bases, and 13 bases lay between the germline ends. The CDR3 DNA is TGTGCCAGCAGCTTTCTGGGACGGGGGACTGAAGCTTTCTTT. Residues: CASSFLGRGTEAFF.

The chain has TRBV5-6 and TRBJ1-1, with D perhaps matching TRBD1 (5 bases). There are 15 residues in the CDR3. Germline V lookup: CDR1 SGHDT, CDR2 YYEEEE. The V and J ends lost 3 bases and 1 base respectively, with 13 bases between them. The CDR3 here is CASSSPGWANTEAFF. DNA for the CDR3: TGTGCCAGCAGCTCACCAGGGTGGGCGAACACTGAAGCTTTCTTT.